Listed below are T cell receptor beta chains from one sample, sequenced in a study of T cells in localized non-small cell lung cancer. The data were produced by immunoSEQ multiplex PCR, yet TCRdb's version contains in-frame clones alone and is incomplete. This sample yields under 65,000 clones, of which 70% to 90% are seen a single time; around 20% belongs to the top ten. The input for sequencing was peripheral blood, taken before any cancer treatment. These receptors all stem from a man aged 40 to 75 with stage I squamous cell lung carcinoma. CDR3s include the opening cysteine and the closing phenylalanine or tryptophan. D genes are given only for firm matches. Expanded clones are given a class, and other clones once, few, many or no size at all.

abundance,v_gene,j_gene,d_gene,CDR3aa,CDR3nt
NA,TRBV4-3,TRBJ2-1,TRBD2,CASSQGTLADYNEQFF,TGCGCCAGCAGCCAAGGCACACTAGCGGACTACAATGAGCAGTTCTTC
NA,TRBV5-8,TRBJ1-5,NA,CASSSSGYQPQHF,TGTGCCAGCAGCTCTTCGGGATATCAGCCCCAGCATTTT
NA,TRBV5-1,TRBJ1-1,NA,CASSLLILTGGNTEAFF,TGCGCCAGCAGCTTGCTAATCCTAACCGGGGGCAACACTGAAGCTTTCTTT
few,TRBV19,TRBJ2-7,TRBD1,CASSQGAVWEQYF,TGTGCCAGTAGCCAGGGGGCTGTCTGGGAGCAGTACTTC
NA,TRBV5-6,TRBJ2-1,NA,CASSPAGLLNEQFF,TGTGCCAGCAGCCCCGCGGGACTCCTCAATGAGCAGTTCTTC
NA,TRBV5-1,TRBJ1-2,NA,CASSLSPPAPHGYTF,TGCGCCAGCAGCTTGTCCCCTCCTGCCCCTCATGGCTACACCTTC
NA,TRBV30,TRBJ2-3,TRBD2,CAWSVPHLAGVDTQYF,TGTGCCTGGAGTGTACCCCATCTAGCGGGTGTAGATACGCAGTATTTT
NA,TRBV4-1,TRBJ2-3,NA,CASSQDAAGGGDTQYF,TGCGCCAGCAGCCAAGATGCGGCAGGGGGGGGAGATACGCAGTATTTT
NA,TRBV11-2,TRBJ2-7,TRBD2,CASSRGPGGLGSF,TGTGCCAGCAGCCGAGGGCCCGGCGGACTAGGGAGTTTC
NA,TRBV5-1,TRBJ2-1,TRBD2,CASSLELAGGNEQFF,TGCGCCAGCAGCTTGGAACTAGCGGGAGGTAATGAGCAGTTCTTC
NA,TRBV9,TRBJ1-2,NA,CASSGFDSPYGYTF,TGTGCCAGCAGCGGCTTCGACAGCCCCTATGGCTACACCTTC
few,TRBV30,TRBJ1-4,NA,CAWSLRGEKLFF,TGTGCCTGGAGTCTAAGGGGGGAAAAACTGTTTTTT
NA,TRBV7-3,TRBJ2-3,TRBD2,CASSLMGGSRDTQYF,TGTGCCAGCAGCTTAATGGGCGGGAGTAGAGATACGCAGTATTTT
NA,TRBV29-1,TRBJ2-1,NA,CSAPTGILKQSSYNEQFF,TGCAGCGCTCCGACAGGAATACTGAAACAGAGCTCCTACAATGAGCAGTTCTTC
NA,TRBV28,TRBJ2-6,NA,CASSPTRRSGANVLTF,TGTGCCAGCAGCCCTACTAGACGGTCTGGGGCCAACGTCCTGACTTTC
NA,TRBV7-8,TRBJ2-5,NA,CASSFQQETQYF,TGTGCCAGCAGCTTTCAGCAAGAGACCCAGTACTTC
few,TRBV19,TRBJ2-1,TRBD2,CASSIGLAGNNEQFF,TGTGCCAGTAGTATAGGACTAGCGGGAAACAATGAGCAGTTCTTC
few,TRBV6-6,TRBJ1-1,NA,CASSYGQRLSEAFF,TGTGCCAGCAGTTACGGTCAGAGACTCTCTGAAGCTTTCTTT
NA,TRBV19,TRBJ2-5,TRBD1,CASSDREQGETQYF,TGTGCCAGTAGTGACAGGGAGCAGGGGGAGACCCAGTACTTC
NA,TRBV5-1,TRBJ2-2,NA,CASSQQGYGGELFF,TGCGCCAGCAGCCAACAGGGATATGGCGGGGAGCTGTTTTTT